The clone carrying this T cell receptor beta chain has only a few counts. Its antigen is unknown. The data stem from a study of blood T cells in healthy people across ages. Study results and limitations: Significant beta diversity loss was already apparent by age 40, declining roughly linearly.

Peripheral blood was drawn, approximately 10 milliliters per donor. The CDR3 has 15 residues. V lost 6 bases, J lost 0 bases, and 15 bases lay in between. The germline CDR1 and CDR2 sequences are MNHNS and SASEGT. It was with a sample-barcoded 5' primer and a J-beta primer mix that a second PCR of about 6 to 11 cycles was run. A 12-random-nucleotide template-switch adaptor tagged each cDNA molecule. In TCRdb, the 5' RACE reads were re-called with MiXCR into one record per CDR3 protein. The table includes approximately 940,000 distinct CDR3 sequences, about 48% detected once. Sequencing used blood. V and J are TRBV6-1 and TRBJ2-7; the D gene is possibly TRBD2 (6 bases). This sequence was found in a young man in good health. CDR3 DNA: TGTGCCAGCAGACTCGACCCCGGGAGCTCCTACGAGCAGTACTTC. This codes for CASRLDPGSSYEQYF.